This T cell receptor beta chain derives from a study of OX40 agonist ivuxolimab in advanced cancers. Drawing of blood for sampling happened at baseline, at cycle 4 day 1, and at cycle 7 day 1. CDR3 length: 17 amino acids. V dropped 6 bases and J dropped 4 bases, with 26 bases sitting between them. CDR1 and CDR2 from the germline V gene are SGHKS and YYEKEE (reference sequence). Sequencing was performed with immunoSEQ multiplex PCR; in TCRdb, only in-frame clones are kept and a portion is missing. The data show 80,000 to 95,000 clones, approximately 90% seen once. This chain connects TRBV5-5 to TRBJ2-7; either TRBD1 or TRBD2 may supply D (6 bases each). The sequences come from CD4+ or CD8+ T cells sorted from blood, collected in a trial of the OX40 agonist ivuxolimab. This receptor was taken from an adult with an advanced solid tumor such as melanoma, head and neck, liver or kidney cancer. CDR3 bases: TGTGCCAGCACCAATGGGCCCCCCGAACAGGGAGGTTACGAGCAGTACTTC. The encoded protein is CASTNGPPEQGGYEQYF.